The clone carrying this T cell receptor (beta chain) showed up just a few times. What it binds is unknown. The sample comes from a study of T cells in Graves' hyperthyroidism and ophthalmopathy. Study information: Peripheral blood was secured at the point of initial diagnosis, before any treatment. Findings of the study overall: Stable hyperthyroidism was told apart from ophthalmopathy by a model built on 13 V-J features. Most thyroid clonotypes expanded above 0.001 appeared in blood too.

Isolation of PBMCs was performed on 8 to 10 ml fresh peripheral blood. The CDR3 has 15 residues. V was shortened by 1 base and J by 2 bases, with 11 bases between the two germline ends. Germline V gene data show CDR1 as LNHDA and CDR2 as SQIVND (reference sequence). RNA transcripts served as the template for amplifying TCR beta CDR3 regions. In the first-round RT-PCR of the TCR CDR3, the HTBI primer set was used. TCRdb called the multiplex PCR reads again in MiXCR, with one record for every CDR3 protein. In the table there are approximately 620,000 distinct CDR3 sequences, around 16% of which are singletons.

The chain recombines TRBV19 with TRBJ2-5, with a tentative D call TRBD2 (6 bases). The source is a woman in her thirties or forties with Graves' ophthalmopathy. Sequencing used blood. CDR3 in DNA: TGTGCCAGTAGTATAGTCGCCGGGAGACAAGAGACCCAGTACTTC. Its protein is CASSIVAGRQETQYF.